The clone carrying this T cell receptor beta chain showed up just once. Its antigen is currently unknown. This sample stems from a study of cytomegalovirus exposure and HLA in healthy donors. Study-wide context: There were 350 to 400 genotyped donors. Of these, roughly 80% fell in the genetic ancestry cluster associated with self-reported Caucasian donors. The study, taken as a whole, reports: Among CMV-associated TCR beta chains, most appeared HLA-restricted in a later analysis. An observed cluster of highly shared sequence variants was recorded as a likely sequencing artifact. A prior analysis recorded that most TCR beta V segments were productive about 87% or about 30% of the time.

Amplification used 60 Vbeta primers and 13 Jbeta primers. Profiled with immunoSEQ multiplex PCR; TCRdb holds only in-frame clones, not every one. Altogether fewer than 250,000 clones are present, 82% being singletons, with the ten largest covering 5.5% to 7.5%. Germline lookup yields CDR1 SGHVS and CDR2 FNYEAQ. V was clipped by 0 bases and J by 5 bases, with 8 bases between them. The CDR3 has 15 residues. This receptor was taken from a middle-aged man in good health and CMV-seropositive. Sequencing used PBMCs. The chain uses TRBV7-6 and TRBJ1-6; D uncertain. CDR3 DNA sequence: TGTGCCAGCAGCTTAGCTCGGAGAAATAATTCACCCCTCCACTTT. Translated, it gives CASSLARRNNSPLHF.